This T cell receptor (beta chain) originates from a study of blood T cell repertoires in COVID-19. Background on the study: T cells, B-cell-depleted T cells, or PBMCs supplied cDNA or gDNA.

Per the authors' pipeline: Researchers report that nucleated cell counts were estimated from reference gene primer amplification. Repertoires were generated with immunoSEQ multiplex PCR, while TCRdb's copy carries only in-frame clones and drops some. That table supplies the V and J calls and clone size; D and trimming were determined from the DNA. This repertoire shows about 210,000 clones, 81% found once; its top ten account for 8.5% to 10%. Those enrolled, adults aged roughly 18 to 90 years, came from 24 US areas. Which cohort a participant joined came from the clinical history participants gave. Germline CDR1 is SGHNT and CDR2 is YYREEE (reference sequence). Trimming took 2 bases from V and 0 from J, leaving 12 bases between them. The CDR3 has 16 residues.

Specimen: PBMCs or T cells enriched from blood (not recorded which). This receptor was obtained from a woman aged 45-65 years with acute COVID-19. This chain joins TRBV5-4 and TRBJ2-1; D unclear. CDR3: CASSFQDRSSYNEQFF. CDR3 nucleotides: TGTGCCAGCAGCTTCCAAGACCGGAGCTCCTACAATGAGCAGTTCTTC.